This TCR beta chain emerged from a study of CD8 T cells in ankylosing spondylitis. Study-level findings and limits: Matched ankylosing spondylitis synovial fluid reportedly contained a significantly enriched population of disease-linked clones. A TCR beta motif made of eight highly homologous variants seemed typical of ankylosing spondylitis blood. Earlier work had already found some motif variants in reactive arthritis synovial fluid and blood.

For TCR beta, libraries came from quantitative 5'-RACE with molecular barcodes. TCRdb reprocessed the 5' RACE reads with MiXCR, giving one entry per CDR3 protein. The sample has 650,000 to 800,000 distinct CDR3 sequences; 15% to 20% are singletons. The length of the CDR3 is 18 residues. The V gene lost 3 bases and the J gene lost 0 bases, with 17 bases spanning the gap. Germline assignment: CDR1 LGHDT and CDR2 YNNKEL (reference sequence). As to this clonotype: The antigen is unknown.

Sequenced material: blood, either unsorted or a sorted T cell fraction (not recorded which). The sequence derives from a male donor with ankylosing spondylitis. The chain carries TRBV3-1 and TRBJ1-4; perhaps TRBD1 as D (6 bases). CDR3 nucleotides: TGTGCCAGCAGCCAGACCGGGCCAGGGGTGACAACTAATGAAAAACTGTTTTTT. As protein: CASSQTGPGVTTNEKLFF. The complete variable domain, with remaining parts taken from reference TRBV3-1 and TRBJ1-4, reads DTAVSQTPKYLVTQMGNDKSIKCEQNLGHDTMYWYKQDSKKFLKIMFSYNNKELIINETVPNRFSPKSPDKAHLNLHINSLELGDSAVYFCASSQTGPGVTTNEKLFFGSGTQLSVL.